The clone carrying this T cell receptor beta chain showed up many times. This specimen belongs to a study of T cells after yellow fever vaccination. TCRdb used MiXCR to reprocess the 5' RACE reads, holding one entry per CDR3 protein. The sample comprises tens of thousands of distinct CDR3 sequences, 7% to 9% of which are singletons, and 28% rests with the top ten. Germline lookup yields CDR1 DFQATT and CDR2 SNEGSKA (reference sequence). This CDR3 is built from 13 residues. The germline V and J ends were trimmed by 7 bases and 1 base, with 13 bases remaining between them. The J gene is TRBJ1-1, the V gene TRBV20-1; D remains unclear. The sequence was collected from a man aged 18-30 years who received the YFV17D yellow fever vaccine. Sequenced here: CD8+ T cells sorted from PBMCs, sampled more than 13 days after the first yellow fever vaccination. The CDR3 coding sequence is TGCAGTGTACCGAGACACCAGAACACTGAAGCTTTCTTT. It encodes CSVPRHQNTEAFF.